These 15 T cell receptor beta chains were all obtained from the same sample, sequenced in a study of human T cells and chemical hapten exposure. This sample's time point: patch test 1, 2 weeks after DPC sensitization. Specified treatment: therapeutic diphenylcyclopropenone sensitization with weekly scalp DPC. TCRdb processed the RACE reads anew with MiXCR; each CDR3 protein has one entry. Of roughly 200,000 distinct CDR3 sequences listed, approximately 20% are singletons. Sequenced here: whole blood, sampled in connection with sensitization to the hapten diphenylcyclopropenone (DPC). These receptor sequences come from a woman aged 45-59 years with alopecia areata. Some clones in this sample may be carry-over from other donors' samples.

This chain's CDR3 is CASSVDPAGGSNEQFF. The CDR3 nucleotides read TGTGCCAGCAGCGTAGATCCAGCGGGAGGATCTAATGAGCAGTTCTTC. This chain joins TRBV9 and TRBJ2-1, with TRBD2 matching 9 bases. The germline gives CDR1 SGDLS, CDR2 YYNGEE. CDR3 length: 16 residues. V was clipped by 0 bases and J by 7 bases; unmatched bases: 8.

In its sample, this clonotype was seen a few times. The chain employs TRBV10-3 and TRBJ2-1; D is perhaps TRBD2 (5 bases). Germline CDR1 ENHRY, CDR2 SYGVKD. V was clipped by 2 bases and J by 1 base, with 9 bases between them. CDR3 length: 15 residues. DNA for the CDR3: TGTGCCATCAGTGAGGAGGGCTGGTCCTACAATGAGCAGTTCTTC. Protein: CAISEEGWSYNEQFF.

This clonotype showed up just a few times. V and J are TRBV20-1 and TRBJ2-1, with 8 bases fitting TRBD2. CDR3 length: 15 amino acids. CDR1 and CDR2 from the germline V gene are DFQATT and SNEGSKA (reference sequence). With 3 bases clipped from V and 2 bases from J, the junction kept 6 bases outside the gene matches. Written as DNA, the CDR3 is TGCAGTGCTAGTAGCGGGGCGGGGCCCTACAATGAGCAGTTCTTC. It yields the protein CSASSGAGPYNEQFF.

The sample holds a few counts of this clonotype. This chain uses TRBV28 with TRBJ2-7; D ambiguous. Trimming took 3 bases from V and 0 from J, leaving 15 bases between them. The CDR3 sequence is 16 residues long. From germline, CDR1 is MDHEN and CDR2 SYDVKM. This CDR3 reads CASSLRGRVSSYEQYF. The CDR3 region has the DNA TGTGCCAGCAGTTTGAGAGGCCGGGTTAGCTCCTACGAGCAGTACTTC.

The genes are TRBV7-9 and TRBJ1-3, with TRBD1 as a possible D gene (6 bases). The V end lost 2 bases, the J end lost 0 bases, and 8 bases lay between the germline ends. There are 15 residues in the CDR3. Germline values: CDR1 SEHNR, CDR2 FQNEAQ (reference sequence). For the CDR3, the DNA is TGTGCCAGCAGCTTAAGGGGGACCTCTGGAAACACCATATATTTT. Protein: CASSLRGTSGNTIYF.

Here the CDR3 reads CASSLDPAGITGELFF. The CDR3 bases are TGTGCCAGCAGCTTAGATCCAGCGGGGATTACCGGGGAGCTGTTTTTT. J is TRBJ2-2 and V is TRBV11-3; 7 bases are a match to TRBD2. CDR3 size: 16 residues. Trimming took 0 bases from V and 5 from J; bases not matched to a gene: 6. From germline, CDR1 is SGHNT and CDR2 YENEEA.

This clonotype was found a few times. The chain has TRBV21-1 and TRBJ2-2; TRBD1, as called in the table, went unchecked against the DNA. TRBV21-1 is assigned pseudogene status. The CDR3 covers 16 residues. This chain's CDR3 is CASSNWDSANTGELFF. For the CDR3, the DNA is TGTGCCAGCAGCAACTGGGACAGCGCGAACACCGGGGAGCTGTTTTTT.

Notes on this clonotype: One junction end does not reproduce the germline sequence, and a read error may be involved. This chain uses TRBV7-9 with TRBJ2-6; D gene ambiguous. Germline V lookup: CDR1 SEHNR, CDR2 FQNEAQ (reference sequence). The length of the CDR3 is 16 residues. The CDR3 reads CVSRPDSGSGANVLTF. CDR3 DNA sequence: TGTGTCAGCAGGCCCGACTCTGGCTCTGGGGCCAACGTCCTGACTTTC.

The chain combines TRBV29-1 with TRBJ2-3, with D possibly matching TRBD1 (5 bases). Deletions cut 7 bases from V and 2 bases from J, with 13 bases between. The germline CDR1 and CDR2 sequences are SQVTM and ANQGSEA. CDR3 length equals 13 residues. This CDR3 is CSGSQGPTDTQYF. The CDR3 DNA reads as TGCAGCGGGTCCCAGGGCCCCACAGATACGCAGTATTTT.

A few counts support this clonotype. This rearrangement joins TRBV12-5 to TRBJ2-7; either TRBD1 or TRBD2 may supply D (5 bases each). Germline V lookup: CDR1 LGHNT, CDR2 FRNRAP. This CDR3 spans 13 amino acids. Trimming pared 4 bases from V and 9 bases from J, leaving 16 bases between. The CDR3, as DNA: TGTGCTAGTGGTTGGGGGACCGGTATCGGGCAGTACTTC. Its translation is CASGWGTGIGQYF.

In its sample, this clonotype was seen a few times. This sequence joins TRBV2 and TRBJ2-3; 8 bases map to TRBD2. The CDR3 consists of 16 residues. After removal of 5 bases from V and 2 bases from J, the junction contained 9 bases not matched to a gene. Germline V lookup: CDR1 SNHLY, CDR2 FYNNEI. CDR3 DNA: TGTGCCAGCAGTTCTAAGACTAGCGCCTACACAGATACGCAGTATTTT. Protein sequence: CASSSKTSAYTDTQYF.

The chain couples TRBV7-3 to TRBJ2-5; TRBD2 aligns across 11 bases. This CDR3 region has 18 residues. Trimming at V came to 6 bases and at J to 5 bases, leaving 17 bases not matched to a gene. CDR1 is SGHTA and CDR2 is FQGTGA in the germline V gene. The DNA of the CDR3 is TGTGCCAGCAGTCCCGGGACAGGAGTAGCGGGAGGGCCGGAGACCCAGTACTTC. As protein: CASSPGTGVAGGPETQYF.

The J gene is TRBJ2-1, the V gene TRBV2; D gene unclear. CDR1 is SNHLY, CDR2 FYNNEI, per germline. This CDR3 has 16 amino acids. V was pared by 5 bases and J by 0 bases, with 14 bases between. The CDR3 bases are TGTGCCAGCAGTTCGGACGGGCTGAGCTCCTACAATGAGCAGTTCTTC. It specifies CASSSDGLSSYNEQFF.

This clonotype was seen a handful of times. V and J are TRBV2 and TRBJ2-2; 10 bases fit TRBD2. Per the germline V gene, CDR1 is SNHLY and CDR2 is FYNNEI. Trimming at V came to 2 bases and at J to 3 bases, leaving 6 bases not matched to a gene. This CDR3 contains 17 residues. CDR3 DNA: TGTGCCAGCAGTGAACTAGCGGGAGTTCTATACACCGGGGAGCTGTTTTTT. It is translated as CASSELAGVLYTGELFF.

CDR3 sequence (DNA): TGCGCCAGCAGCTTGAACACGGGGAATCAGTACGAGCAGTACTTC. Protein product: CASSLNTGNQYEQYF. The chain recombines TRBV5-1 with TRBJ2-7; maybe TRBD2 (5 bases). CDR3 length: 15 residues. Between the trimmed V and J ends, which lost 1 base and 4 bases, there was a span of 15 bases. From germline, CDR1 is SGHRS and CDR2 YFSETQ.